This T cell receptor (beta chain) was identified during a study of T cells after yellow fever vaccination. Study-level findings and limits: There was a small share of clonotypes that showed up in both the CD4 and CD8 compartments.

The CDR3 loop spans 16 amino acids. The ends were cut back, 5 bases at V and 2 bases at J, with 19 bases in the middle. The germline gives CDR1 SGHAT, CDR2 FQDESV (reference sequence). Worth noting for this clonotype: Its specificity is unknown.

Universal primer sites and UMIs were introduced during 5'RACE template-switching synthesis of TCR cDNA. In TCRdb, the 5' RACE reads were re-called with MiXCR into one record per CDR3 protein. Here the sample spans hundreds of thousands of distinct CDR3 sequences, around 20% being singletons. V and J are TRBV11-1 and TRBJ2-7; the D gene could be TRBD1 or TRBD2 (5 bases each). The material was PBMCs, obtained before the yellow fever booster vaccination. The TCR comes from a man between 18 and 29 years old who received the YFV17D yellow fever vaccine. The CDR3 protein is CASSLGGWGTTYEQYV. CDR3 DNA: TGTGCCAGCAGCCTGGGCGGATGGGGGACCACCTACGAGCAGTACGTC.